The 5 T cell receptor beta chains presented below share a single source sample, sequenced in a study of regulatory T cells in long-lasting Graves disease. Noted time point: persistent/refractory GD, antithyroid drugs over 5 years with positive TRAb. PBMC RNA served as the TCR library source. Assembly of TCR beta libraries relied on iRepertoire HTBI primers together with Arm-PCR of CDR3 regions. TCRdb analysed the multiplex PCR reads with MiXCR anew, one entry per CDR3 protein. Of around 430,000 distinct CDR3 sequences listed, less than 25% are singletons. Sequenced here: peripheral blood mononuclear cells (PBMCs), sampled when the disease was refractory, from a patient treated with antithyroid drugs. These TCRs come from a female donor with Graves disease.

In this sample, this clonotype turned up many times. This chain uses TRBV7-2 with TRBJ2-7; no clear D gene. Germline V lookup: CDR1 SGHTA, CDR2 FQGNSA. With 6 bases removed from V and 4 bases from J, the gap between germline ends came to 19 bases. The CDR3 has 15 residues. The CDR3: CASSSPDVSAYEQYF. CDR3 bases: TGTGCCAGCAGTTCCCCTGATGTGAGCGCGTACGAGCAGTACTTC.

The CDR3 DNA is TGTGCCAGCAGTACCGGGACTAGCGGCCTTGGAGGAGAGACCCAGTACTTC. It translates to CASSTGTSGLGGETQYF. V and J are TRBV6-1 and TRBJ2-5; 11 nucleotides line up with TRBD2. J lost 4 bases, V lost 5 bases, and 12 bases had no gene match. This CDR3 has 17 amino acids. Germline V CDR1 and CDR2: MNHNS, SASEGT.

This clonotype was seen just once. V gene TRBV19 combines with J gene TRBJ1-2, with no clear D. CDR1 LNHDA and CDR2 SQIVND come from the germline V gene (reference sequence). CDR3 length: 12 amino acids. V was trimmed by 5 bases and J by 4 bases, leaving 8 bases between them. The CDR3 region is CASSVNFYGYTF. The CDR3 DNA reads as TGTGCCAGTAGTGTGAATTTCTATGGCTACACCTTC. The full variable domain, in which reference TRBV19 and TRBJ1-2 provide the parts outside the CDR3, is DGGITQSPKYLFRKEGQNVTLSCEQNLNHDAMYWYRQDPGQGLRLIYYSQIVNDFQKGDIAEGYSVSREKKESFPLTVTSAQKNPTAFYLCASSVNFYGYTFGSGTRLTVV.

The rearrangement uses TRBV28 and TRBJ2-4; D gene ambiguous. CDR1 is MDHEN, CDR2 SYDVKM, per germline. V shed 7 bases and J shed 7 bases, with 14 bases lying between them. The CDR3 extends over 13 amino acids. CDR3 coding DNA: TGTGCCAGCAACCACAGATTTGAGAACATTCAGTACTTC. Translating it yields CASNHRFENIQYF.

This clonotype was detected ten times or more. The CDR3 sequence: CATEGPGIQETQYF. The DNA for the CDR3 is TGTGCCACCGAGGGACCGGGGATCCAAGAGACCCAGTACTTC. The rearrangement links TRBV19 to TRBJ2-5; possibly TRBD1 or TRBD2 for D (5 bases each). V lost 10 bases and J 1 base, leaving 16 bases between the germline ends. This CDR3 is built from 14 residues. Germline CDR1 is LNHDA and CDR2 is SQIVND (reference sequence). The full variable domain, completed using reference TRBV19 and TRBJ2-5, is DGGITQSPKYLFRKEGQNVTLSCEQNLNHDAMYWYRQDPGQGLRLIYYSQIVNDFQKGDIAEGYSVSREKKESFPLTVTSAQKNPTAFYLCATEGPGIQETQYFGPGTRLLVL.